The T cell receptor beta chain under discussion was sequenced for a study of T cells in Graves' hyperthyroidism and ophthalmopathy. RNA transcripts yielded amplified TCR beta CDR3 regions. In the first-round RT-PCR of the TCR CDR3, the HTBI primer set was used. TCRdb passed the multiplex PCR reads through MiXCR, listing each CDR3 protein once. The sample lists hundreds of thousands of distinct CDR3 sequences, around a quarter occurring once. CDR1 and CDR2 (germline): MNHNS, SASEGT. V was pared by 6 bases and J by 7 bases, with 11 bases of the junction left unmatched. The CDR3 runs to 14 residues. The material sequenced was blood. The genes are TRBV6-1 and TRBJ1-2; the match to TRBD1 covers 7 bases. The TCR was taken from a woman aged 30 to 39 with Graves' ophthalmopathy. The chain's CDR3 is CASRNRGQSRGYTF. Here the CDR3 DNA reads TGTGCCAGCAGAAACCGGGGACAGTCTCGTGGCTACACCTTC.